This passage covers 28 T cell receptor beta chains from one sample sequenced in a study of T-cell memory formation after mild COVID-19. TCRdb analysed the 5' RACE reads with MiXCR anew, one entry per CDR3 protein. The sample includes tens of thousands of distinct CDR3 sequences, roughly 21% of them seen just once. The source material was PBMCs or a T cell subset sorted from them (not recorded which). Every receptor here comes from an adult who had mild COVID-19 (a few samples of this study predate the infection). Cell type and time point are not known.

This clonotype was counted many times. The gene calls are TRBV7-8 and TRBJ2-5; possibly TRBD2 for D (6 bases). The CDR3 consists of 12 residues. In germline, CDR1 is SGHVS, CDR2 FQNEAQ. Trimming took off 8 bases at V and 7 bases at J, with 14 bases between the two ends. CDR3 sequence: CASVGLHGTQYF. CDR3 sequence (DNA): TGTGCCAGCGTAGGACTACACGGGACCCAGTACTTC.

This clonotype was picked up many times. The chain links TRBV29-1 to TRBJ2-1; TRBD1 matches 9 bases. CDR3 length: 13 residues. V gave up 5 bases and J gave up 7 bases; unmatched junction bases: 6. Germline V gene data show CDR1 as SQVTM and CDR2 as ANQGSEA. In DNA, the CDR3 is TGCAGCGTTCGGGGACAGGGTTGGAATGAGCAGTTCTTC. Protein sequence: CSVRGQGWNEQFF.

In this sample, this clonotype is medium-sized (0.01 to 0.1%). The chain links TRBV7-9 to TRBJ2-2, with 8 bases that match TRBD1. Germline V gives CDR1 SEHNR, CDR2 FQNEAQ (reference sequence). This CDR3 region has 15 residues. Trimming cost V 4 bases and J 6 bases; bases outside gene matches: 7. The CDR3 DNA reads TGTGCCAGCAGCTCACCAGGGGGCTCTTCCGGGGAGCTGTTTTTT. It encodes CASSSPGGSSGELFF. The full variable domain, in which reference TRBV7-9 and TRBJ2-2 provide the parts outside the CDR3, is DTGVSQNPRHKITKRGQNVTFRCDPISEHNRLYWYRQTLGQGPEFLTYFQNEAQLEKSRLLSDRFSAERPKGSFSTLEIQRTEQGDSAMYLCASSSPGGSSGELFFGEGSRLTVL.

This clonotype has a handful of counts. The genes are TRBV9 and TRBJ1-1, with TRBD1 matching 11 bases. Germline values: CDR1 SGDLS, CDR2 YYNGEE. After removal of 4 bases from V and 3 bases from J, the junction contained 11 bases not matched to a gene. This CDR3 has 17 residues. CDR3 DNA sequence: TGTGCCAGCAGCCCCGGACAGGGGGCGCTCGTAGACACTGAAGCTTTCTTT. This translates into CASSPGQGALVDTEAFF.

The table lists this clonotype with many counts. The rearrangement links TRBV5-1 to TRBJ2-1; 8 nucleotides agree with TRBD2. Germline V CDR1 and CDR2: SGHRS, YFSETQ. The CDR3 totals 13 residues. With 4 bases clipped from V and 16 bases from J, the junction kept 13 bases outside the gene matches. This CDR3 is CASSPTRGLESFF. The CDR3 region has the DNA TGCGCCAGCAGCCCAACGAGGGGACTAGAGTCATTCTTC.

The chain carries TRBV29-1 and TRBJ1-1; D is ambiguous. The CDR3 covers 14 residues. Germline CDR1 and CDR2: SQVTM and ANQGSEA. Trimming removed 0 bases from V and 4 bases from J, with 12 bases in between. CDR3 in amino acids: CSVEEGGMGTEAFF. In DNA form, the CDR3 reads TGCAGCGTTGAAGAGGGAGGGATGGGCACTGAAGCTTTCTTT. The variable domain in full, with the rest retrieved from reference TRBV29-1 and TRBJ1-1, is SAVISQKPSRDICQRGTSLTIQCQVDSQVTMMFWYRQQPGQSLTLIATANQGSEATYESGFVIDKFPISRPNLTFSTLTVSNMSPEDSSIYLCSVEEGGMGTEAFFGQGTRLTVV.

This chain connects TRBV20-1 to TRBJ1-2, with D possibly matching TRBD1 (5 bases). V lost 6 bases and J 5 bases, leaving 19 bases between the germline ends. Germline values: CDR1 DFQATT, CDR2 SNEGSKA (reference sequence). CDR3 length equals 14 residues. CDR3 bases: TGCAGTGCCTGGGGGAGTCAGTCGGGGTATGGCTACACCTTC. Amino acid sequence: CSAWGSQSGYGYTF.

This clonotype was counted only a few times. The V call is TRBV7-9, the J call TRBJ1-1, with D unresolved. CDR3 length equals 12 residues. The ends were cut back, 3 bases at V and 5 bases at J, with 7 bases in the middle. The germline V gene has CDR1 SEHNR and CDR2 FQNEAQ (reference sequence). CDR3 coding DNA: TGTGCCAGCAGCTTTATCGGGACTGAAGCTTTCTTT. Protein: CASSFIGTEAFF.

This clonotype was counted at least ten times. V and J are TRBV5-6 and TRBJ2-1, with D perhaps assigned TRBD1 or TRBD2 (7 bases each). The CDR3 extends over 14 amino acids. The V end lost 6 bases, the J end lost 10 bases, and 20 bases lay between the germline ends. Per germline, CDR1 SGHDT and CDR2 YYEEEE. The CDR3: CASTLRGGGNEQFF. CDR3 DNA sequence: TGTGCCAGCACCCTGAGGGGAGGGGGCAACGAGCAGTTCTTC.

This clonotype was found many times. V gene TRBV7-6 combines with J gene TRBJ1-1, with D possibly being TRBD1 (5 bases). Germline V gene sequence: CDR1 SGHVS, CDR2 FNYEAQ. V lost 10 bases and J 1 base, leaving 16 bases between the germline ends. The CDR3 length is 14 residues. The CDR3 sequence is CATLPPGGNTEAFF. As DNA, the CDR3 is TGTGCCACCCTTCCACCTGGGGGGAACACTGAAGCTTTCTTT.

The chain combines TRBV6-5 with TRBJ1-2, with a tentative D call TRBD1 (5 bases). The germline V and J ends were trimmed by 6 bases and 6 bases, with 14 bases remaining between them. This CDR3 comprises 13 residues. The germline V gene has CDR1 MNHEY and CDR2 SVGAGI. Here the CDR3 reads CASSPEGRNGYTF. DNA for the CDR3: TGTGCCAGCAGCCCGGAGGGGAGGAATGGCTACACCTTC.

There are many counts of this clonotype. The chain is built from TRBV11-2 and TRBJ2-5; the D is unclear. This CDR3 is built from 16 residues. Germline V gene data show CDR1 as SGHAT and CDR2 as FQNNGV. Trimming removed 1 base from V and 1 base from J, with 13 bases in between. The CDR3, as DNA: TGTGCCAGCAGCTTAGGGGCCTCGGTTGGCCAAGAGACCCAGTACTTC. Translation: CASSLGASVGQETQYF.

This clonotype was observed at least ten times. V and J are TRBV7-2 and TRBJ1-5; D gene uncertain. The V end lost 5 bases, the J end lost 2 bases, and 7 bases lay between the germline ends. The CDR3 spans 13 residues. Germline values: CDR1 SGHTA, CDR2 FQGNSA. The CDR3 DNA reads as TGTGCCAGCAGCCCCGTGGGCAATCAGCCCCAGCATTTT. As protein: CASSPVGNQPQHF.

This clonotype was detected ten times or more. This chain links TRBV7-3 with TRBJ2-2; D unclear. V gave up 2 bases and J gave up 6 bases, with 7 bases separating them. Germline lookup yields CDR1 SGHTA and CDR2 FQGTGA. The CDR3 is 13 residues long. The CDR3: CASSLSRAGELFF. CDR3 bases: TGTGCCAGCAGCTTATCTAGGGCCGGGGAGCTGTTTTTT. Together with reference TRBV7-3 and TRBJ2-2, the CDR3 gives the full variable domain: GAGVSQTPSNKVTEKGKYVELRCDPISGHTALYWYRQSLGQGPEFLIYFQGTGAADDSGLPNDRFFAVRPEGSVSTLKIQRTERGDSAVYLCASSLSRAGELFFGEGSRLTVL.

This clonotype appeared a few times. CDR3 sequence reads: CASSDISVQGGYTF. DNA of the CDR3: TGTGCCAGCAGCGACATATCAGTTCAGGGTGGCTACACCTTC. The chain has TRBV5-4 and TRBJ1-2; tentatively, D is TRBD1 (5 bases). Germline V gene data show CDR1 as SGHNT and CDR2 as YYREEE (reference sequence). This CDR3 contains 14 residues. The ends were cut back, 4 bases at V and 7 bases at J, with 17 bases in the middle. The full variable domain, with the rest looked up from reference TRBV5-4 and TRBJ1-2, is ETGVTQSPTHLIKTRGQQVTLRCSSQSGHNTVSWYQQALGQGPQFIFQYYREEENGRGNFPPRFSGLQFPNYSSELNVNALELDDSALYLCASSDISVQGGYTFGSGTRLTVV.

This clonotype was picked up one time. The chain carries TRBV7-8 and TRBJ2-1; 9 bases match TRBD1. The junction had 3 bases not matched to a gene; V was cut back by 6 bases and J by 3 bases. From germline, CDR1 is SGHVS and CDR2 FQNEAQ. CDR3 length equals 14 residues. The CDR3 DNA is TGTGCCAGCAGTGGACAGGGGAGCTACAATGAGCAGTTCTTC. It yields the protein CASSGQGSYNEQFF.

This sequence joins TRBV27 and TRBJ2-3; 8 bases fit TRBD2. J gave up 1 base and V 8 bases, and 5 bases lay outside the gene matches. The CDR3 is made up of 14 amino acids. Looked up from germline, CDR1 is MNHEY and CDR2 is SMNVEV (reference sequence). CDR3 bases: TGTGCCAGCCGGGCGGGAGGAGGCACAGATACGCAGTATTTT. This sequence encodes CASRAGGGTDTQYF.

The table lists this clonotype with many counts. This rearrangement joins TRBV6-2 or TRBV6-3 to TRBJ2-6, with a weak D call TRBD2 (5 bases). V dropped 4 bases and J dropped 0 bases, with 19 bases sitting between them. The V gene's germline CDR1 is MNHEY and CDR2 SVGEGT. The CDR3 covers 19 residues. CDR3 in amino acids: CASSCNSFREISGANVLTF. The CDR3 DNA follows: TGTGCCAGCAGTTGCAATAGCTTTCGGGAAATCTCTGGGGCCAACGTCCTGACTTTC.

This chain's CDR3 is CASSLGLLSGELFF. The CDR3 DNA follows: TGTGCCAGTAGTCTCGGGCTGTTATCCGGGGAGCTGTTTTTT. The V gene is TRBV19, the J gene TRBJ2-2; unclear D gene. CDR3 length equals 14 residues. Deletions cut 5 bases from V and 6 bases from J, with 13 bases between. Germline V CDR1 and CDR2: LNHDA, SQIVND (reference sequence).

This chain connects TRBV27 to TRBJ2-1; 8 nucleotides match TRBD1. Germline lookup yields CDR1 MNHEY and CDR2 SMNVEV (reference sequence). The V gene end was trimmed by 5 bases and the J gene end by 9 bases; junction bases not matched to a gene: 12. This CDR3 comprises 15 residues. Written as DNA, the CDR3 is TGTGCCAGCAGTCCGTCAGGGGGCCAGTGGGGTGAGCAGTTCTTC. It specifies CASSPSGGQWGEQFF.

V gene TRBV19 combines with J gene TRBJ2-7, with D perhaps matching TRBD2 (5 bases). V was clipped by 2 bases and J by 6 bases, with 14 bases between them. This CDR3 has 14 amino acids. Germline CDR1 and CDR2: LNHDA and SQIVND (reference sequence). CDR3 region: CASSISRDYVEQYF. The CDR3 DNA is TGTGCCAGTAGTATATCCAGAGACTACGTCGAGCAGTACTTC. The whole variable domain, filled in from reference TRBV19 and TRBJ2-7, reads DGGITQSPKYLFRKEGQNVTLSCEQNLNHDAMYWYRQDPGQGLRLIYYSQIVNDFQKGDIAEGYSVSREKKESFPLTVTSAQKNPTAFYLCASSISRDYVEQYFGPGTRLTVT.

Many counts were recorded for this clonotype. The chain has TRBV9 and TRBJ2-1; no clear D. The CDR3 totals 14 residues. The germline gives CDR1 SGDLS, CDR2 YYNGEE. The V end lost 2 bases, the J end lost 6 bases, and 12 bases lay between the germline ends. CDR3 sequence reads: CASSVQSPLNEQFF. In DNA, the CDR3 is TGTGCCAGCAGCGTCCAATCCCCACTCAATGAGCAGTTCTTC.

The chain combines TRBV5-1 with TRBJ2-1; perhaps TRBD2 as D (6 bases). V lost 2 bases and J 0 bases, leaving 12 bases between the germline ends. CDR3 length: 16 residues. CDR1 and CDR2 from the germline V gene are SGHRS and YFSETQ. The chain's CDR3 is CASSLVQRVSYNEQFF. Written as DNA, the CDR3 is TGCGCCAGCAGCTTAGTCCAGCGGGTCTCCTACAATGAGCAGTTCTTC.

This clonotype appeared many times. The chain links TRBV7-2 to TRBJ1-1; D gene uncertain. The germline gives CDR1 SGHTA, CDR2 FQGNSA. This CDR3 is built from 14 residues. The V end was cut by 3 bases, the J end by 0 bases, with 8 bases between. The CDR3 region has the DNA TGTGCCAGCAGCTTGTCTGCGGTGAACACTGAAGCTTTCTTT. Residues: CASSLSAVNTEAFF.

The chain carries TRBV7-2 and TRBJ2-2; 7 bases are a match to TRBD1. The length of the CDR3 is 14 residues. Germline loops: CDR1 SGHTA, CDR2 FQGNSA. The V and J ends lost 6 bases and 5 bases, in that order; junction bases with no gene match: 6. The CDR3 region has the DNA TGTGCCAGCAGGCACGGGACAGCTACCGGGGAGCTGTTTTTT. Its protein product is CASRHGTATGELFF.

This clonotype was seen repeatedly, ten times or more. V and J are TRBV5-1 and TRBJ2-5; a possible D gene is TRBD1 (6 bases). CDR1 is SGHRS and CDR2 is YFSETQ in the germline V gene. The CDR3 is made up of 15 amino acids. V lost 0 bases and J 5 bases, leaving 14 bases between the germline ends. CDR3 in DNA: TGCGCCAGCAGCTTGGCCCGGGACACCGTGGAGACCCAGTACTTC. The encoded protein is CASSLARDTVETQYF.

The rearrangement links TRBV25-1 to TRBJ2-3; 8 nucleotides agree with TRBD2. From germline, CDR1 is MGHDK and CDR2 SYGVNS. This CDR3 contains 15 residues. V trimming: 4 bases; J trimming: 1 base; junction bases outside the gene matches: 4. This CDR3 is CASSAAGGRTDTQYF. CDR3 nucleotides: TGTGCCAGCAGTGCGGCGGGGGGCCGCACAGATACGCAGTATTTT.

The chain combines TRBV7-2 with TRBJ1-3; D remains unclear. Between the trimmed V and J ends, which lost 2 bases and 4 bases, there was a span of 12 bases. The germline CDR1 and CDR2 sequences are SGHTA and FQGNSA. The CDR3 contains 15 residues. In DNA, the CDR3 is TGTGCCAGCAGCTTAAGTCAGACGGCGGGAAACACCATATATTTT. This translates into CASSLSQTAGNTIYF.